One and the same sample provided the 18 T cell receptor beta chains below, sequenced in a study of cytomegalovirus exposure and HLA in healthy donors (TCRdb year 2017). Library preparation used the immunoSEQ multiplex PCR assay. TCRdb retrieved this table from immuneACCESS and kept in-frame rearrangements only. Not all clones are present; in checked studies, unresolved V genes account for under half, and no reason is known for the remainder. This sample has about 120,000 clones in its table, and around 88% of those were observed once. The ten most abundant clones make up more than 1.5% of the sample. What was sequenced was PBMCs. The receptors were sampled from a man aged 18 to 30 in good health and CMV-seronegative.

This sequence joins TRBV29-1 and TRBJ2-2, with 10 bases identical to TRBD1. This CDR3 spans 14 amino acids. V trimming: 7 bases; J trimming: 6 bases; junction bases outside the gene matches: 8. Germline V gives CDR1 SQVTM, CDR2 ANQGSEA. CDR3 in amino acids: CSAKDRGYAGELFF. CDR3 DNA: TGCAGCGCAAAGGACAGGGGGTACGCCGGGGAGCTGTTTTTT.

The CDR3 DNA reads TGTGCCAGCAGGGCAGGACATTATGGCTACACCTTC. Translating it yields CASRAGHYGYTF. The V gene is TRBV5-4, the J gene TRBJ1-2; D may be TRBD1 (5 bases). The V and J ends lost 5 bases and 5 bases respectively, with 10 bases between them. Germline assignment: CDR1 SGHNT and CDR2 YYREEE (reference sequence). The CDR3 sequence is 12 residues long. The entire variable domain, with the rest obtained from reference TRBV5-4 and TRBJ1-2, is as follows: ETGVTQSPTHLIKTRGQQVTLRCSSQSGHNTVSWYQQALGQGPQFIFQYYREEENGRGNFPPRFSGLQFPNYSSELNVNALELDDSALYLCASRAGHYGYTFGSGTRLTVV.

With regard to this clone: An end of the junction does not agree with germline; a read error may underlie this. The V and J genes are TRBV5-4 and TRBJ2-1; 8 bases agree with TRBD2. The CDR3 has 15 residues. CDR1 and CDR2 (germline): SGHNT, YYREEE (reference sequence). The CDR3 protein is CASSSDPGLEWGTVF. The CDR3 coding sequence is TGTGCCAGCAGCTCGGACCCGGGACTAGAATGGGGCACGGTCTTC.

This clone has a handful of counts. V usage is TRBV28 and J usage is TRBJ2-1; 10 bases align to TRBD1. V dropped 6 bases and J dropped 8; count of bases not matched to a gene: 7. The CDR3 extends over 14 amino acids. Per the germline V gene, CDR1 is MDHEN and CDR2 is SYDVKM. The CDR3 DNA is TGTGCCAGCAGGCGGGACAGGGGAATCGATGAGCAGTTCTTC. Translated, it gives CASRRDRGIDEQFF.

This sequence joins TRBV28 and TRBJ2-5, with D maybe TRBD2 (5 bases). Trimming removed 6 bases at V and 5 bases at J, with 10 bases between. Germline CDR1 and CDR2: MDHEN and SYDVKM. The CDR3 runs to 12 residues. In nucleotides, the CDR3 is TGTGCCAGCAGACCGGCGGGCGAGACCCAGTACTTC. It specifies CASRPAGETQYF.

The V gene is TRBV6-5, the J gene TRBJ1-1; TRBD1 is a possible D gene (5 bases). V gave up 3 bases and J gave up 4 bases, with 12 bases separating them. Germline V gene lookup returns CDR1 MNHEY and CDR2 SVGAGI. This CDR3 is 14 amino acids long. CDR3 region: CASSYRGGGTEAFF. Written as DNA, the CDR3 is TGTGCCAGCAGTTATAGGGGCGGGGGCACTGAAGCTTTCTTT.

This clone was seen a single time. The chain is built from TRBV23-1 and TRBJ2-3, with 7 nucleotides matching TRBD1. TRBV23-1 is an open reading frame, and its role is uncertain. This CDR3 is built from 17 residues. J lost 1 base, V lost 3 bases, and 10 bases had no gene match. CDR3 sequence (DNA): TGCGCCAGCAGTCACCATCCAGGGGGACGGGGCACAGATACGCAGTATTTT. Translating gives CASSHHPGGRGTDTQYF.

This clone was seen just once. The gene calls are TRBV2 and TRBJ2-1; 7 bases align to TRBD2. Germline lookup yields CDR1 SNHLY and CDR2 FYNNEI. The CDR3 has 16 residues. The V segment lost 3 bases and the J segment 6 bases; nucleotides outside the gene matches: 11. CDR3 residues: CASSDFIAGAVNEQFF. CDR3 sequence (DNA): TGTGCCAGCAGTGATTTCATTGCGGGAGCCGTCAATGAGCAGTTCTTC.

Here the CDR3 DNA reads TGCGCCAGCAGCAACCGGGACAGCAGCACAGATACGCAGTATTTT. Translating it yields CASSNRDSSTDTQYF. The chain couples TRBV4-1 to TRBJ2-3; TRBD1 matches 7 bases. From germline, CDR1 is MGHRA and CDR2 YSYEKL. J gave up 0 bases and V 5 bases, and 5 bases lay outside the gene matches. This CDR3 region has 15 residues.

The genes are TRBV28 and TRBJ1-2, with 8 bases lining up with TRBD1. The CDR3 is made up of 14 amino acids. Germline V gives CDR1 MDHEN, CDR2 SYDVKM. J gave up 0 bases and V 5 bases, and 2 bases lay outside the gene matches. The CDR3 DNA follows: TGTGCCAGCAGTCTGGGACAGGCTAACTATGGCTACACCTTC. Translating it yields CASSLGQANYGYTF.

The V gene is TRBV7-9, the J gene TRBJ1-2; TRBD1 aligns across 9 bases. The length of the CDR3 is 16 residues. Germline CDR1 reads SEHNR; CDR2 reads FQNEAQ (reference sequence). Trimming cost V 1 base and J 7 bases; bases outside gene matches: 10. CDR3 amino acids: CASSLETGGVFSGYTF. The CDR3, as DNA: TGTGCCAGCAGCTTAGAAACAGGGGGCGTCTTTTCTGGCTACACCTTC.

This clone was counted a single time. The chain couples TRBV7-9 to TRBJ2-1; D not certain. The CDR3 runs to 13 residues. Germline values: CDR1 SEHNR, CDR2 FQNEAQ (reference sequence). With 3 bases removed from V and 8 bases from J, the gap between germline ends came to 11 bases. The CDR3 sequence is CASSFGTVYEQFF. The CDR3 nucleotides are TGTGCCAGCAGCTTCGGTACCGTCTATGAGCAGTTCTTC.

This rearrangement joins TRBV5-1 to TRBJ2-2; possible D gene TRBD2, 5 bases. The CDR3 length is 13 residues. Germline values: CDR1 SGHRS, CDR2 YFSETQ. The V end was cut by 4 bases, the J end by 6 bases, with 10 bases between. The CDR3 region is CASSLSSSGELFF. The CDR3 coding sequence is TGCGCCAGCAGCCTCTCTAGCTCCGGGGAGCTGTTTTTT.

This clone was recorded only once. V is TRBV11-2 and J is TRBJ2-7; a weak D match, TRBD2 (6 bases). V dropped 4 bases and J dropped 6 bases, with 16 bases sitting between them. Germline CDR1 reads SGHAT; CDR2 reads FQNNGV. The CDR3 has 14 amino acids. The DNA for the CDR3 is TGTGCCAGCAGCTCATCGCGGGGATTCCGCGAGCAGTACTTC. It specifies CASSSSRGFREQYF.

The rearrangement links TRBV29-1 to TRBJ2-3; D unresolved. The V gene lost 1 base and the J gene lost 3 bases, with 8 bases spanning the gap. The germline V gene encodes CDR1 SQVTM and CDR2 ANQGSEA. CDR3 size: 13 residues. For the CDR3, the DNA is TGCAGCGTTGAAGTGGGCCAAACAGATACGCAGTATTTT. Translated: CSVEVGQTDTQYF.

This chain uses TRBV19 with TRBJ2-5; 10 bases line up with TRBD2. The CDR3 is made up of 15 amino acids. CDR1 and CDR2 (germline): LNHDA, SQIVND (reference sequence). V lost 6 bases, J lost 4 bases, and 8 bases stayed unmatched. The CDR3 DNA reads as TGTGCCAGTAGCTTGATAGCGGGGGGCCGAGAGACCCAGTACTTC. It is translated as CASSLIAGGRETQYF.

CDR3 bases: TGTGCCAGCAGCACCGCGGAGGGTCCACCCCTCCACTTT. It codes for CASSTAEGPPLHF. This sequence joins TRBV7-9 and TRBJ1-6; D is unresolved. The germline CDR1 and CDR2 sequences are SEHNR and FQNEAQ (reference sequence). The CDR3 length is 13 residues. V lost 5 bases to trimming and J lost 11 bases, with 13 bases between them. Combining the CDR3 with reference TRBV7-9 and TRBJ1-6 gives the whole variable domain DTGVSQNPRHKITKRGQNVTFRCDPISEHNRLYWYRQTLGQGPEFLTYFQNEAQLEKSRLLSDRFSAERPKGSFSTLEIQRTEQGDSAMYLCASSTAEGPPLHFGNGTRLTVT.

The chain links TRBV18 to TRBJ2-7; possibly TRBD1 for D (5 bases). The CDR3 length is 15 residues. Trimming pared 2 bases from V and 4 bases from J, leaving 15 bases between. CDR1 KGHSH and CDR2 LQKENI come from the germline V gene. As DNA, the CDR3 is TGTGCCAGCTCACCAAACTCTGGCAGGGAATACGAGCAGTACTTC. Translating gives CASSPNSGREYEQYF.